The clone carrying this T cell receptor beta chain was observed a few times. This specimen belongs to a study of regulatory T cells in long-lasting Graves disease. Time point in this sample: persistent/refractory GD, antithyroid drugs over 5 years with positive TRAb. Extracted RNA from PBMCs served as the source of the TCR library. Researchers made TCR beta libraries by using iRepertoire HTBI primers and running Arm-PCR on CDR3 regions. TCRdb analysed the multiplex PCR reads with MiXCR anew, one entry per CDR3 protein. The table records 400,000 to 500,000 distinct CDR3 sequences, roughly 23% of them present only once. The CDR3 is 16 amino acids. Trimming removed 3 bases from V and 1 base from J; junction bases left unmatched: 3. Per the germline V gene, CDR1 is SGHNT and CDR2 is YYREEE (reference sequence).

This receptor was obtained from a female donor with Graves disease. This chain joins TRBV5-4 and TRBJ2-2; 10 bases are a match to TRBD2. Here the sequenced sample was peripheral blood mononuclear cells (PBMCs), taken when the disease was refractory, from a patient treated with antithyroid drugs. This CDR3 reads CASSSLAGQNTGELFF. Written as DNA, the CDR3 is TGTGCCAGCAGCTCACTAGCGGGACAGAACACCGGGGAGCTGTTTTTT.